These 6 T cell receptor beta chains share one sample of origin, sequenced in a study of cytomegalovirus exposure and HLA in healthy donors. This PCR relied on a set of 60 Vbeta primers and 13 Jbeta primers. Only in-frame clones appear in the TCRdb table, and some are missing; sequencing was by immunoSEQ multiplex PCR. This table lists around 29,000 clones. The specimen was PBMCs. These receptor sequences come from a man aged 25-40 years in good health and CMV-seronegative.

The chain joins TRBV2 to TRBJ1-1, with 9 bases that match TRBD1. The CDR3 contains 15 residues. CDR1 is SNHLY and CDR2 is FYNNEI in the germline V gene. The CDR3: CALHTGGAADTEAFF. Written as DNA, the CDR3 is TGTGCACTACACACAGGGGGCGCAGCAGACACTGAAGCTTTCTTT.

The rearrangement joins TRBV6-1 to TRBJ1-5; no clear D. The CDR3 runs to 13 residues. Trimming removed 1 base from V and 7 bases from J, with 8 bases in between. Looked up from germline, CDR1 is MNHNS and CDR2 is SASEGT. The CDR3 loop is CASSEVEGQPQHF. The CDR3 nucleotides are TGTGCCAGCAGTGAAGTGGAGGGACAGCCCCAGCATTTT.

V and J are TRBV6-5 and TRBJ2-3; tentative D call: TRBD1 (5 bases). CDR3 length: 14 residues. From germline, CDR1 is MNHEY and CDR2 SVGAGI. The germline V and J ends were trimmed by 6 bases and 0 bases, with 10 bases remaining between them. CDR3 coding DNA: TGTGCCAGCAGACGGACAACTAGCACAGATACGCAGTATTTT. Translated: CASRRTTSTDTQYF.

CDR3 in amino acids: CATSRGDGANYGYTF. DNA of the CDR3: TGTGCCACCAGCAGAGGAGACGGAGCTAACTATGGCTACACCTTC. This sequence joins TRBV15 and TRBJ1-2; D unclear. This CDR3 spans 15 amino acids. V lost 1 base, J lost 0 bases, and 9 bases lay in between. The V gene's germline CDR1 is LNHNV and CDR2 YYDKDF (reference sequence). The full variable domain, in which reference TRBV15 and TRBJ1-2 provide the parts outside the CDR3, is DAMVIQNPRYQVTQFGKPVTLSCSQTLNHNVMYWYQQKSSQAPKLLFHYYDKDFNNEADTPDNFQSRRPNTSFCFLDIRSPGLGDTAMYLCATSRGDGANYGYTFGSGTRLTVV.

The rearrangement uses TRBV18 and TRBJ1-5; D gene uncertain. This CDR3 region has 15 residues. The V gene's germline CDR1 is KGHSH and CDR2 LQKENI. The ends were cut back, 1 base at V and 6 bases at J, with 13 bases in the middle. The CDR3: CASSPQSGSGQPQHF. DNA for the CDR3: TGTGCCAGCTCACCACAGTCGGGGTCGGGTCAGCCCCAGCATTTT.

The V and J genes are TRBV29-1 and TRBJ2-2, with a possible D match to TRBD1 (6 bases). Trimming shortened V by 7 bases and J by 4 bases, and 13 bases separated the two germline ends. Germline V CDR1 and CDR2: SQVTM, ANQGSEA. This CDR3 has 13 amino acids. CDR3 sequence reads: CSARGRGTGELFF. The CDR3 nucleotides read TGCAGCGCCAGGGGTCGAGGCACCGGGGAGCTGTTTTTT.